This T cell receptor beta chain was retrieved from a study of response to subunit inactivated influenza vaccine. TCRdb re-called the RT-PCR reads with MiXCR, one entry per CDR3 protein. The sample shows fewer than 400,000 distinct CDR3 sequences, 21% of them seen only once. This clonotype was counted between two and nine times. Its antigen is as yet unknown. V was cut by 4 bases and J by 5 bases, with 16 bases left in between. This CDR3 is 14 amino acids long. CDR1 and CDR2 (germline): SGDLS, YYNGEE. Study findings and constraints: Every seasonal influenza vaccination brings in few new T cells, the authors suggested.

The chain is built from TRBV9 and TRBJ2-7, with D tentatively TRBD2 (6 bases). This TCR derives from a man between 50 and 75 years old who received an inactivated influenza vaccine. The specimen was PBMCs from blood, collected less than 22 months after vaccination. CDR3 nucleotides: TGTGCCAGCAGCATAAGGGACTGGAGCCACGAGCAGTACTTC. It specifies CASSIRDWSHEQYF.